The rows below give T cell receptor beta chains drawn from one sample of a study of T cell responses to AZD1222 COVID-19 vaccine. Sequencing used immunoSEQ multiplex PCR; TCRdb keeps in-frame clones, though not all of them. There are 120,000 or so clones in the sample; more than 85% occur only once, and less than 8.5% lies in the top ten. Sample: peripheral blood, taken 28 days after the second AZD1222 dose. The source of these receptors is an adult who received the AZD1222 COVID-19 vaccine. CDR3s include the opening cysteine and the closing phenylalanine or tryptophan. Each record gives: D gene, V gene, J gene, clone size, CDR3 protein, CDR3 DNA. The D gene is left open where the match is weak. The size of a clone is reported for some rows only, either as once, few or many, or as a class for expanded clones.

TRBD1	TRBV27	TRBJ1-2	-	CAAGTGYGYTF	TGTGCAGCGGGGACAGGGTATGGCTACACCTTC
TRBD2	TRBV9	TRBJ2-3	-	CASSVTGRYTDTQYF	TGTGCCAGCAGCGTAACCGGGAGGTACACAGATACGCAGTATTTT
-	TRBV30	TRBJ1-2	-	CAWSPLTGLNYGYTF	TGTGCCTGGAGTCCGCTCACAGGGTTAAACTATGGCTACACCTTC
-	TRBV3-1/TRBV3-2	TRBJ2-5	few	CASSQLAQETQYF	TGTGCCAGCAGCCAACTAGCGCAAGAGACCCAGTACTTC
-	TRBV21-1	TRBJ2-2	-	CASSKGLAGELFF	TGTGCCAGCAGCAAAGGACTAGCCGGGGAGCTGTTTTTT
TRBD1	TRBV5-6	TRBJ2-7	-	CASSPGTGVYEQYF	TGTGCCAGCAGTCCCGGGACAGGGGTCTACGAGCAGTACTTC
-	TRBV21-1	TRBJ2-7	-	CASEGAGGEDEQYF	TGTGCCAGCGAAGGGGCAGGGGGTGAGGACGAGCAGTACTTC
-	TRBV9	TRBJ1-1	-	CASSVGRGGTEAFF	TGTGCCAGCAGCGTAGGGCGGGGAGGCACTGAAGCTTTCTTT
-	TRBV7-6	TRBJ2-5	-	CASSAGETQYF	TGTGCCAGCAGCGCAGGAGAGACCCAGTACTTC
-	TRBV27	TRBJ1-2	-	CASSLGGRGSPIGYTF	TGTGCCAGCAGTTTAGGAGGGAGAGGTTCCCCAATAGGCTACACCTTC
-	TRBV7-8	TRBJ2-7	-	CASSWAVSYEQYF	TGTGCCAGCAGCTGGGCAGTCTCCTACGAGCAGTACTTC
TRBD1	TRBV7-3	TRBJ2-3	-	CASAGQGADTQYF	TGTGCCAGCGCGGGACAGGGGGCAGATACGCAGTATTTT
-	TRBV4-2	TRBJ2-1	-	CASSQKFAGAYNEQFF	TGTGCCAGCAGCCAAAAGTTTGCGGGGGCGTACAATGAGCAGTTCTTC
-	TRBV28	TRBJ2-6	-	CASSRDTGGSGANVLTF	TGTGCCAGCAGTAGAGACACCGGGGGCTCTGGGGCCAACGTCCTGACTTTC
-	TRBV6-5	TRBJ2-3	-	CASSYRRRGTDTQYF	TGTGCCAGCAGTTACCGGAGGAGAGGGACAGATACGCAGTATTTT
-	TRBV6-5	TRBJ1-2	-	CASSLRQAQDGYTF	TGTGCCAGCAGTCTCCGACAGGCCCAGGATGGCTACACCTTC
-	TRBV15	TRBJ1-1	-	CATSRGGLTSTEAFF	TGTGCCACCAGCAGAGGGGGGCTTACCAGCACTGAAGCTTTCTTT
-	TRBV30	TRBJ1-1	-	CACRGSSTEAFF	TGTGCCTGCAGGGGTTCGAGCACTGAAGCTTTCTTT
-	TRBV2	TRBJ2-3	-	CASSARTSTDTQYF	TGTGCCAGCAGTGCCCGGACTAGCACAGATACGCAGTATTTT
-	TRBV4-1	TRBJ1-2	-	CASSSTGRNNYGYTF	TGCGCCAGCAGTTCCACCGGACGGAATAACTATGGCTACACCTTC
-	TRBV27	TRBJ1-3	-	CASSLRPGAQGNTIYF	TGTGCCAGCAGTTTACGGCCGGGGGCGCAGGGAAACACCATATATTTT
-	TRBV2	TRBJ2-7	-	CASSEGRGPRDEQYF	TGTGCCAGCAGTGAGGGCAGGGGCCCTCGGGACGAGCAGTACTTC
TRBD1	TRBV2	TRBJ2-3	-	CASSEGQGSITDTQYF	TGTGCCAGCAGTGAAGGACAGGGGTCTATCACAGATACGCAGTATTTT
TRBD1	TRBV30	TRBJ1-2	once	CAWRYRDRAGYGYTF	TGTGCCTGGAGATACCGGGACAGGGCCGGCTATGGCTACACCTTC
TRBD1	TRBV2	TRBJ2-2	-	CASSSSSGGPAGELFF	TGTGCCAGCAGCAGTAGTTCAGGGGGCCCGGCCGGGGAGCTGTTTTTT
TRBD1	TRBV7-6	TRBJ1-2	-	CASSPDGTGDYGYTF	TGTGCCAGCAGCCCGGACGGGACAGGGGACTATGGCTACACCTTC
-	TRBV3-1/TRBV3-2	TRBJ2-7	-	CASRGAGAHEQYF	TGTGCCAGCAGGGGGGCGGGGGCCCACGAGCAGTACTTC
TRBD1	TRBV3-1/TRBV3-2	TRBJ1-6	-	CASSRSGQGRSPLHF	TGTGCCAGCAGTCGATCGGGACAGGGAAGATCACCCCTCCACTTT
-	TRBV6-5	TRBJ2-7	-	CASSFRAHSYEQYF	TGTGCCAGCAGTTTTAGGGCCCACTCCTACGAGCAGTACTTC